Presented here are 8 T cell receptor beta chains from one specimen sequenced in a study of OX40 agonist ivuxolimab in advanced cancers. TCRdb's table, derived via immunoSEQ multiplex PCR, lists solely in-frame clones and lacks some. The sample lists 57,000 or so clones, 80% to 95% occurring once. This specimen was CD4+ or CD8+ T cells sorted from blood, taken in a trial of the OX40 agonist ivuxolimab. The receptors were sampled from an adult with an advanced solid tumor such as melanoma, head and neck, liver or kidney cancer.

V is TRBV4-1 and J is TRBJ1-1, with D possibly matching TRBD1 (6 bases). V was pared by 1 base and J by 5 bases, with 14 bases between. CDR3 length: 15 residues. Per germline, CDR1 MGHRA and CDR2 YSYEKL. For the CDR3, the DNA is TGCGCCAGCAGCCAAGTTGTGATTCAGGGGACTGAAGCTTTCTTT. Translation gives CASSQVVIQGTEAFF.

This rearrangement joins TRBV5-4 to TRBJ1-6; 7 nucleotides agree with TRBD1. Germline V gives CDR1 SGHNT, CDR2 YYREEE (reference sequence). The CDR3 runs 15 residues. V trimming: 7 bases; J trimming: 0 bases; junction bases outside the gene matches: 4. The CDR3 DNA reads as TGTGCCAGCTCATCAGGGGGCTCCTATAATTCACCCCTCCACTTT. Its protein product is CASSSGGSYNSPLHF.

CDR3 region: CASSSRQVDTEAFF. CDR3 DNA sequence: TGTGCCAGCAGCTCCCGACAGGTAGACACTGAAGCTTTCTTT. The chain couples TRBV7-9 to TRBJ1-1, with D maybe TRBD1 (6 bases). V lost 4 bases to trimming and J lost 3 bases, with 12 bases between them. Germline CDR1 reads SEHNR; CDR2 reads FQNEAQ (reference sequence). The CDR3 loop spans 14 amino acids.

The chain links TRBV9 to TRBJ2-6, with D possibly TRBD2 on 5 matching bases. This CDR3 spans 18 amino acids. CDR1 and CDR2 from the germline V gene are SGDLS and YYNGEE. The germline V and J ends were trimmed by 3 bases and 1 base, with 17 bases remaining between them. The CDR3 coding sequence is TGTGCCAGCAGCGCCCGACTCGGGGAGAGATCTGGGGCCAACGTCCTGACTTTC. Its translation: CASSARLGERSGANVLTF. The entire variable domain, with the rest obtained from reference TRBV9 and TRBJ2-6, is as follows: DSGVTQTPKHLITATGQRVTLRCSPRSGDLSVYWYQQSLDQGLQFLIQYYNGEERAKGNILERFSAQQFPDLHSELNLSSLELGDSALYFCASSARLGERSGANVLTFGAGSRLTVL.

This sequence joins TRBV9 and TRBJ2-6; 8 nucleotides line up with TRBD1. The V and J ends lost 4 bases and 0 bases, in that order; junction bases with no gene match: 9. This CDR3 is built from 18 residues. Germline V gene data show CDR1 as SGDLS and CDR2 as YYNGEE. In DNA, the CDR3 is TGTGCCAGCAGCTTCCGGGACAGGACTGCCTCTGGGGCCAACGTCCTGACTTTC. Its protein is CASSFRDRTASGANVLTF. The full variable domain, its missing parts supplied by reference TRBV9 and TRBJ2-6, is DSGVTQTPKHLITATGQRVTLRCSPRSGDLSVYWYQQSLDQGLQFLIQYYNGEERAKGNILERFSAQQFPDLHSELNLSSLELGDSALYFCASSFRDRTASGANVLTFGAGSRLTVL.

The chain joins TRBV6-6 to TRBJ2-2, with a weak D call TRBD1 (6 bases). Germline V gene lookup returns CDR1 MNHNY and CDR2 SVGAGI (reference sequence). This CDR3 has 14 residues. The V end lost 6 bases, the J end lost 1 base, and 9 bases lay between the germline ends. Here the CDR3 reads CASRKGQNTGELFF. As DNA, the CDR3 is TGTGCCAGCAGAAAGGGACAGAACACCGGGGAGCTGTTTTTT.

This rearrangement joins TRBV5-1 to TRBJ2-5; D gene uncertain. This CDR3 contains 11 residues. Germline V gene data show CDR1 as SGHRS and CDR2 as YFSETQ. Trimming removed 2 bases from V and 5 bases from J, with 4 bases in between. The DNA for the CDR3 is TGCGCCAGCAGCTTCGCTGAGACCCAGTACTTC. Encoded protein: CASSFAETQYF.

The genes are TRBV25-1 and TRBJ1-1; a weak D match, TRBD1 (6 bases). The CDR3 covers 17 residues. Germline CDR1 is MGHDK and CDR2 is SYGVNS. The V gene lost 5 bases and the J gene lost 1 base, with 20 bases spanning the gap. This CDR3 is CASSKGTPNAWNTEAFF. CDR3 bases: TGTGCCAGCAGTAAGGGGACACCCAATGCGTGGAACACTGAAGCTTTCTTT.